Shown below are 32 T cell receptor beta chains from a single sample sequenced in a study of CD8 T cells in ankylosing spondylitis. In TCRdb, the 5' RACE reads were re-called with MiXCR into one record per CDR3 protein. This table holds 300,000 to 400,000 distinct CDR3 sequences, roughly 20% found once. Source material: blood, either unsorted or a sorted T cell fraction (not recorded which). These receptors were collected from a male donor with ankylosing spondylitis or in good health (not recorded which).

V usage is TRBV28 and J usage is TRBJ2-7, with 10 positions matching TRBD2. Germline CDR1 MDHEN, CDR2 SYDVKM. CDR3 length: 14 amino acids. V gave up 3 bases and J gave up 6 bases; unmatched junction bases: 5. CDR3 nucleotide sequence: TGTGCCAGCAGTTTCCTAGCGGGGGTGCCCGAGCAGTACTTC. Protein product: CASSFLAGVPEQYF.

V gene TRBV30 combines with J gene TRBJ2-7, with unresolved D. The CDR3 has 13 amino acids. V was pared by 4 bases and J by 0 bases, with 10 bases between. Germline loops: CDR1 GTSNPN, CDR2 SVGIG (reference sequence). The CDR3 protein is CAWNSGNSYEQYF. Here the CDR3 DNA reads TGTGCCTGGAACTCCGGAAACTCCTACGAGCAGTACTTC.

Concerning this clonotype: Sequence at one end of the junction differs from germline and may be a read error. V and J are TRBV10-2 and TRBJ2-7; no definite D call. The CDR3 consists of 11 residues. Per the germline V gene, CDR1 is WSHSY and CDR2 is SAAADI. The CDR3 sequence is CASSESRALFF. The CDR3 bases are TGCGCCAGCAGTGAGTCCCGGGCCCTTTTCTTC.

The chain links TRBV4-1 to TRBJ2-7; D is possibly TRBD2 (5 bases). The CDR3 extends over 14 amino acids. V shed 1 base and J shed 3 bases, with 10 bases lying between them. In germline, CDR1 is MGHRA, CDR2 YSYEKL. CDR3 region: CASSQVLGSYEQYF. In nucleotides, the CDR3 is TGCGCCAGCAGCCAAGTTCTGGGGAGCTACGAGCAGTACTTC.

The chain uses TRBV9 and TRBJ2-3; D tentatively fits TRBD1 or TRBD2 (5 bases each). The CDR3 is 16 amino acids. V lost 1 base and J 3 bases, leaving 15 bases between the germline ends. Germline CDR1 is SGDLS and CDR2 is YYNGEE. The CDR3 here is CASSVPPAGRTDTQYF. The DNA for the CDR3 is TGTGCCAGCAGCGTACCCCCTGCAGGGAGAACAGATACGCAGTATTTT.

J is TRBJ1-1 and V is TRBV27; D is undetermined. The V end was cut by 3 bases, the J end by 1 base, with 9 bases between. Germline V CDR1 and CDR2: MNHEY, SMNVEV (reference sequence). The CDR3 is made up of 14 amino acids. The DNA of the CDR3 is TGTGCCAGCAGTTTGTTGTACGGGAACACTGAAGCTTTCTTT. Residues: CASSLLYGNTEAFF.

This chain uses TRBV7-8 with TRBJ1-2; TRBD1 might be the D (6 bases). Germline CDR1 and CDR2: SGHVS and FQNEAQ. The CDR3 contains 17 residues. V was cut by 4 bases and J by 0 bases, with 18 bases left in between. CDR3 sequence (DNA): TGTGCCAGCAGCTCACAATCGGTGGGGGCTGCTAACTATGGCTACACCTTC. Encoded protein: CASSSQSVGAANYGYTF.

A remark on this clonotype: It is likely a read error, because the conserved phenylalanine at the end of the CDR3 is missing. The genes are TRBV29-1 and TRBJ2-2, with D tentatively TRBD1 (6 bases). V dropped 2 bases and J dropped 5 bases, with 15 bases sitting between them. The CDR3 has 15 amino acids. Germline CDR1 reads SQVTM; CDR2 reads ANQGSEA. CDR3 bases: TGCAGCGTTGAAAGGGGACACTTAGTGACCGGGGAGCTGTTTTCT. Amino acids: CSVERGHLVTGELFS.

V and J are TRBV10-3 and TRBJ2-7; D remains unclear. The germline V gene encodes CDR1 ENHRY and CDR2 SYGVKD. The length of the CDR3 is 13 residues. V lost 0 bases to trimming and J lost 2 bases, with 5 bases between them. In nucleotides, the CDR3 is TGTGCCATCAGTGAGTCGGTCACCTACGAGCAGTACTTC. Residues: CAISESVTYEQYF.

The CDR3 bases are TGTGCCAGCAGCCCGACAGGGGACACAGATACGCAGTATTTT. Protein sequence: CASSPTGDTDTQYF. This chain joins TRBV7-8 and TRBJ2-3; 8 nucleotides line up with TRBD1. CDR3 length: 14 residues. Trimming removed 5 bases from V and 2 bases from J; junction bases left unmatched: 3. The V gene's germline CDR1 is SGHVS and CDR2 FQNEAQ.

This chain uses TRBV4-1 with TRBJ2-3; TRBD2 might be the D (5 bases). Germline V gives CDR1 MGHRA, CDR2 YSYEKL. Trimming shortened V by 1 base and J by 8 bases, and 25 bases separated the two germline ends. The CDR3 runs 18 residues. The CDR3 DNA sequence: TGCGCCAGCAGCCAAGGGGCGCCCTCCCGGCCACTTGGAGGTACGCAGTATTTT. It is translated as CASSQGAPSRPLGGTQYF.

On this clonotype itself: Germline is not matched at one junction end, which may reflect a read error. This chain links TRBV7-9 with TRBJ2-5; 7 positions agree with TRBD1. Germline CDR1 reads SEHNR; CDR2 reads FQNEAQ (reference sequence). The CDR3 is 13 amino acids. Here the CDR3 reads CVSSEQGDETQYF. As DNA, the CDR3 is TGTGTCAGCAGCGAGCAGGGGGATGAGACCCAGTACTTC.

This clonotype has a handful of counts. The rearrangement uses TRBV12-3 or TRBV12-4 and TRBJ2-5, with a tentative D call TRBD2 (7 bases). Trimming cost V 3 bases and J 2 bases, with 16 bases left between them. This CDR3 is built from 16 residues. CDR3 nucleotide sequence: TGTGCCAGCAGTTTGTCTAGGGGGGGGCTACAAGAGACCCAGTACTTC. Translated: CASSLSRGGLQETQYF.

This clonotype has more than one count but fewer than ten. The chain links TRBV12-3 or TRBV12-4 to TRBJ2-7; weak D call: TRBD1 (6 bases). The CDR3 length is 14 residues. V was pared by 5 bases and J by 6 bases, with 17 bases between. The CDR3 DNA follows: TGTGCCAGCAGTCTCTCAGGGGTCCTAGGCGAGCAGTACTTC. Its protein product is CASSLSGVLGEQYF.

The table lists this clonotype with a few counts. The chain links TRBV7-9 to TRBJ2-3; 10 bases line up with TRBD1. The V segment lost 5 bases and the J segment 6 bases; nucleotides outside the gene matches: 11. The CDR3 is 16 amino acids. The germline CDR1 and CDR2 sequences are SEHNR and FQNEAQ (reference sequence). CDR3 sequence reads: CASSLGSGQGFDTQYF. DNA of the CDR3: TGTGCCAGCAGCCTAGGTTCGGGACAGGGGTTTGATACGCAGTATTTT.

This clonotype came up a few times. CDR3 sequence (DNA): TGTGCCAGCAGTCACGGGACGGAGAACTCCTACAATGAGCAGTTCTTC. Its translation is CASSHGTENSYNEQFF. The genes are TRBV12-3 or TRBV12-4 and TRBJ2-1; D could derive from TRBD1 or TRBD2 (5 bases each). The CDR3 is 16 amino acids. V shed 5 bases and J shed 0 bases, with 14 bases lying between them.

The rearrangement uses TRBV15 and TRBJ2-3; D call uncertain. The CDR3 totals 13 residues. V was trimmed by 0 bases and J by 2 bases, leaving 3 bases between them. Germline V gene lookup returns CDR1 LNHNV and CDR2 YYDKDF (reference sequence). Here the CDR3 reads CATSRDNTDTQYF. The CDR3, as DNA: TGTGCCACCAGCAGAGATAACACAGATACGCAGTATTTT.

This clonotype was counted a few times. The chain employs TRBV12-3 or TRBV12-4 and TRBJ1-1; TRBD1 matches at 9 bases. The CDR3 loop spans 15 amino acids. The V and J ends lost 3 bases and 5 bases, in that order; junction bases with no gene match: 7. This CDR3 reads CASSLGGQGWTEAFF. In DNA, the CDR3 is TGTGCCAGCAGTTTGGGGGGACAGGGCTGGACTGAAGCTTTCTTT.

The table lists this clonotype with a few counts. The gene calls are TRBV7-9 and TRBJ2-2; 10 bases are a match to TRBD1. The germline V gene has CDR1 SEHNR and CDR2 FQNEAQ (reference sequence). V was pared by 0 bases and J by 3 bases, with 4 bases of the junction left unmatched. The CDR3 is 17 amino acids. The CDR3 DNA is TGTGCCAGCAGCTTAGCTCCCGGGACAGGGGACACCGGGGAGCTGTTTTTT. It encodes CASSLAPGTGDTGELFF.

This clonotype was observed a few times. CDR3 protein: CASSQEGDQPQHF. The CDR3 bases are TGCGCCAGCAGCCAAGAGGGGGACCAGCCCCAGCATTTT. The chain couples TRBV4-1 to TRBJ1-5, with D perhaps TRBD1 (5 bases). The CDR3 has 13 residues. Trimming took 0 bases from V and 7 from J, leaving 7 bases between them. Germline loops: CDR1 MGHRA, CDR2 YSYEKL.

This clonotype was recorded a few times. The chain links TRBV12-3 or TRBV12-4 to TRBJ2-7, with no clear D. Between the trimmed V and J ends, which lost 5 bases and 0 bases, there was a span of 8 bases. This CDR3 contains 13 residues. As DNA, the CDR3 is TGTGCCAGCAGTGGAAGCAACTCCTACGAGCAGTACTTC. It codes for CASSGSNSYEQYF.

The chain recombines TRBV7-9 with TRBJ2-7; 9 positions match TRBD1. Germline V gene data show CDR1 as SEHNR and CDR2 as FQNEAQ (reference sequence). V shed 5 bases and J 4 bases; nucleotides not matched to a gene: 9. The CDR3 is made up of 15 amino acids. Written as DNA, the CDR3 is TGTGCCAGCAGCCCAAGGGGACAGGGTAGTTACGAGCAGTACTTC. This translates into CASSPRGQGSYEQYF.

The V gene is TRBV4-1, the J gene TRBJ2-7; D remains ambiguous. Between the trimmed V and J ends, which lost 6 bases and 1 base, there was a span of 16 bases. This CDR3 contains 15 residues. Germline CDR1 and CDR2: MGHRA and YSYEKL. The CDR3 bases are TGCGCCAGCAGTATGGATACCTTCGGATCCTACGAGCAGTACTTC. It translates to CASSMDTFGSYEQYF.

This clonotype turned up a few times. The DNA of the CDR3 is TGTGCCAGCAGCCCCTATAACAGGTGGGACGGATGGAATGAGCAGTTCTTC. It translates to CASSPYNRWDGWNEQFF. The V gene is TRBV14, the J gene TRBJ2-1; D tentatively reads TRBD1 or TRBD2 (5 bases each). The germline V gene encodes CDR1 SGHDN and CDR2 FVKESK. The length of the CDR3 is 17 residues. Trimming stripped 4 bases from V and 7 bases from J, with 23 bases between.

The chain employs TRBV27 and TRBJ2-7; tentative D call: TRBD1 (5 bases). V was cut by 4 bases and J by 0 bases, with 10 bases left in between. This CDR3 spans 14 amino acids. Germline values: CDR1 MNHEY, CDR2 SMNVEV (reference sequence). CDR3 residues: CASSSYRSSYEQYF. The CDR3 DNA reads TGTGCCAGCAGTTCTTACAGGAGCTCCTACGAGCAGTACTTC.

This rearrangement joins TRBV12-3 or TRBV12-4 to TRBJ2-5; 7 positions match TRBD2. The V gene end was trimmed by 1 base and the J gene end by 4 bases; junction bases not matched to a gene: 3. There are 14 residues in the CDR3. CDR3 amino acids: CASSLGTRPETQYF. The DNA for the CDR3 is TGTGCCAGCAGTTTAGGGACTAGACCAGAGACCCAGTACTTC.

A few counts support this clonotype. The chain employs TRBV27 and TRBJ2-1, with D tentatively TRBD2 (6 bases). Per germline, CDR1 MNHEY and CDR2 SMNVEV (reference sequence). The length of the CDR3 is 14 residues. Trimming shortened V by 3 bases and J by 3 bases, and 9 bases separated the two germline ends. The CDR3 loop is CASSFRDFYNEQFF. The CDR3 DNA reads as TGTGCCAGCAGTTTCCGGGACTTCTACAATGAGCAGTTCTTC.

V and J are TRBV28 and TRBJ2-3, with a tentative D call TRBD2 (5 bases). Trimming shortened V by 6 bases and J by 4 bases, and 11 bases separated the two germline ends. This CDR3 spans 13 amino acids. Germline CDR1 reads MDHEN; CDR2 reads SYDVKM. The CDR3 sequence: CASRELAADTQYF. The CDR3 DNA sequence: TGTGCCAGCAGAGAGCTAGCCGCAGATACGCAGTATTTT. The complete variable domain, with remaining parts taken from reference TRBV28 and TRBJ2-3, reads DVKVTQSSRYLVKRTGEKVFLECVQDMDHENMFWYRQDPGLGLRLIYFSYDVKMKEKGDIPEGYSVSREKKERFSLILESASTNQTSMYLCASRELAADTQYFGPGTRLTVL.

V usage is TRBV12-3 or TRBV12-4 and J usage is TRBJ2-5, with 8 bases that match TRBD2. CDR3 size: 14 residues. V lost 6 bases and J lost 5; bases outside the gene matches: 8. CDR3 sequence (DNA): TGTGCCAGCAGCCCGAGCGGGAGTAGGGAGACCCAGTACTTC. It is translated as CASSPSGSRETQYF.

This clonotype has only a few counts. The V and J genes are TRBV7-3 and TRBJ1-1; a weak D match, TRBD1 (6 bases). V lost 5 bases, J lost 3 bases, and 16 bases lay in between. The CDR3 loop spans 15 amino acids. Germline CDR1 is SGHTA and CDR2 is FQGTGA. This chain's CDR3 is CASSPQQGPDTEAFF. CDR3 DNA sequence: TGTGCCAGCAGCCCACAACAGGGCCCGGACACTGAAGCTTTCTTT.

The chain has TRBV7-9 and TRBJ1-2; 7 nucleotides align to TRBD1. V was pared by 5 bases and J by 6 bases, with 9 bases of the junction left unmatched. From germline, CDR1 is SEHNR and CDR2 FQNEAQ (reference sequence). The CDR3 has 14 amino acids. The CDR3 bases are TGTGCCAGCAGCCCGTACATGACAGGGAATGGCTACACCTTC. Residues: CASSPYMTGNGYTF. Full variable domain (rest looked up from reference TRBV7-9 and TRBJ1-2): DTGVSQNPRHKITKRGQNVTFRCDPISEHNRLYWYRQTLGQGPEFLTYFQNEAQLEKSRLLSDRFSAERPKGSFSTLEIQRTEQGDSAMYLCASSPYMTGNGYTFGSGTRLTVV.

This clonotype was observed at least ten times. V and J are TRBV4-1 and TRBJ2-7, with TRBD1 identical over 7 bases. This CDR3 contains 13 residues. The junction had 2 bases not matched to a gene; V was cut back by 4 bases and J by 2 bases. Germline CDR1 is MGHRA and CDR2 is YSYEKL. The CDR3, as DNA: TGCGCCAGCAGCCCAGGGGGTACCTACGAGCAGTACTTC. The encoded protein is CASSPGGTYEQYF.